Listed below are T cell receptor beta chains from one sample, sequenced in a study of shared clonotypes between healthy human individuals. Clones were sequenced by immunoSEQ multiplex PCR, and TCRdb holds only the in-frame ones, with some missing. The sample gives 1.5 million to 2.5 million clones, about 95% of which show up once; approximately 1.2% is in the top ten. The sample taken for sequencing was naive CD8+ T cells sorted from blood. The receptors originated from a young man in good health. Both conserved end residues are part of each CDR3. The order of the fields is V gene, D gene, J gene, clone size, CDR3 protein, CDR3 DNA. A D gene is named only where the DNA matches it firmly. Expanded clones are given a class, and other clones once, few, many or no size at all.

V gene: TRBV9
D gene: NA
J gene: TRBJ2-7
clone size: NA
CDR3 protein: CASSVGSVAVSYEQYF
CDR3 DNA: TGTGCCAGCAGCGTAGGGTCTGTAGCCGTGTCCTACGAGCAGTACTTC

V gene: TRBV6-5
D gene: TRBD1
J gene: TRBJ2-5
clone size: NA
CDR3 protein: CASRPDRYQETQYF
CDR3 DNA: TGTGCCAGCCGCCCGGACAGGTACCAAGAGACCCAGTACTTC

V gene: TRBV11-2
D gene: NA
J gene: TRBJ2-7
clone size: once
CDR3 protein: CASSLARRPSEQYF
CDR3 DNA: TGTGCCAGCAGCTTAGCGCGGCGGCCCTCCGAGCAGTACTTC

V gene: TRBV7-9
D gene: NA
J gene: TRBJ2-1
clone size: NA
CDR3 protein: CASRPTLQGPLYNEQFF
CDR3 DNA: TGTGCCAGCAGACCAACTCTCCAGGGTCCACTATACAATGAGCAGTTCTTC

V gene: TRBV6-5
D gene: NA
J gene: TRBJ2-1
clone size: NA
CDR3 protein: CASSYSDSLNEQFF
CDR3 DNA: TGTGCCAGCAGTTACTCCGACAGTCTCAATGAGCAGTTCTTC

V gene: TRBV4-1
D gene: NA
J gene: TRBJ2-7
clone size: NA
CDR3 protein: CASSQTEGYEQYF
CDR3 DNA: TGCGCCAGCAGCCAAACGGAGGGGTACGAGCAGTACTTC

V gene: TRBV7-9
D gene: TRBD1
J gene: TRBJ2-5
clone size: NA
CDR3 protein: CASSLSRGQGWETQYF
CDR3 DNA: TGTGCCAGCAGCTTATCCCGGGGACAGGGGTGGGAGACCCAGTACTTC

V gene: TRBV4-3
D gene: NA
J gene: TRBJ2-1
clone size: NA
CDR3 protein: CASSQEIGGTLDNEQFF
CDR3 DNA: TGCGCCAGCAGCCAAGAAATCGGCGGGACACTTGACAATGAGCAGTTCTTC

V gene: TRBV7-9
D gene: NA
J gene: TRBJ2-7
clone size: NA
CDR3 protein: CASSFSTYEQYF
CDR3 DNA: TGTGCCAGCAGCTTCTCAACCTACGAGCAGTACTTC

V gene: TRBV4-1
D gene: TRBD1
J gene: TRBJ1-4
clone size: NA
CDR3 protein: CASSQVPPGTGGEKLFF
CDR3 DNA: TGCGCCAGCAGCCAAGTCCCGCCCGGGACAGGGGGTGAAAAACTGTTTTTT

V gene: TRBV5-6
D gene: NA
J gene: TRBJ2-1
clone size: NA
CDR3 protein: CASSLPYNEQFF
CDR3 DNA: TGTGCCAGCAGCTTGCCCTACAATGAGCAGTTCTTC

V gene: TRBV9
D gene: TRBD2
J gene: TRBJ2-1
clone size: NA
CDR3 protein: CASSNLAGLHNEQFF
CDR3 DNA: TGTGCCAGCAGCAACCTAGCGGGACTACACAATGAGCAGTTCTTC

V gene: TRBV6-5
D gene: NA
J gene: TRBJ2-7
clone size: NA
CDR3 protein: CASRGARSSYEQYF
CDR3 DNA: TGTGCCAGCAGAGGGGCGAGAAGCTCCTACGAGCAGTACTTC

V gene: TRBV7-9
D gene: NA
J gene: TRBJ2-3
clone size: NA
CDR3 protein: CASSQGLSGLYTDTQYF
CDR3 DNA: TGTGCCAGCAGCCAAGGCTTATCTGGACTATACACAGATACGCAGTATTTT

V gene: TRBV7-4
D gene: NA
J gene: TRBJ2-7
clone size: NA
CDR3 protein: CASSLDTQAKSFYEQYF
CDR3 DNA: TGTGCCAGCAGCTTAGATACACAGGCCAAATCTTTCTACGAGCAGTACTTC

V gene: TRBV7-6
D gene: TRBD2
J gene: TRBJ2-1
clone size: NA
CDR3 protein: CASSNTGTSGSPTPHNEQFF
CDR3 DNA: TGTGCCAGCAGCAACACCGGGACTAGCGGTTCTCCTACCCCCCACAATGAGCAGTTCTTC

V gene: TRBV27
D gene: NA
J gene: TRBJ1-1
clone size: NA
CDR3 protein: CASSITGSETEAFF
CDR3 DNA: TGTGCCAGCAGTATAACAGGGAGTGAAACTGAAGCTTTCTTT

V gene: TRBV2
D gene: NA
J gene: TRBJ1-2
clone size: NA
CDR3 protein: CASYGRDYGYTF
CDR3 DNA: TGTGCCAGCTATGGGCGCGACTATGGCTACACCTTC

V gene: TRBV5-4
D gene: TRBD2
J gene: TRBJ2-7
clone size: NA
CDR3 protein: CASSAGDAYEQYF
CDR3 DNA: TGTGCCAGCAGCGCGGGGGATGCCTACGAGCAGTACTTC

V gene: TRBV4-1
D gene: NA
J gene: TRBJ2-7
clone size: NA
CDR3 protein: CASSQGEGSYEQYF
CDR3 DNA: TGCGCCAGCAGCCAAGGGGAAGGCTCCTACGAGCAGTACTTC

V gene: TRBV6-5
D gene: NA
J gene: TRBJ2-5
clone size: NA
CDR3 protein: CASSYGVAQYF
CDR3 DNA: TGTGCCAGCAGTTACGGGGTCGCTCAGTACTTC

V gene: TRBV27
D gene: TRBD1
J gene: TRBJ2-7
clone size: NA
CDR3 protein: CASRNITGGYEQYF
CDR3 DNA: TGTGCCAGCAGAAATATAACAGGGGGCTACGAGCAGTACTTC

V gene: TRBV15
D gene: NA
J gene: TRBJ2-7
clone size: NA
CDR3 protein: CATSRAWGDDSYEQYF
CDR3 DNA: TGTGCCACCAGCAGAGCGTGGGGGGACGACTCCTACGAGCAGTACTTC

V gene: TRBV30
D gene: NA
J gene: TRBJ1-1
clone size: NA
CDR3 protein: CAWSATKLSEAFF
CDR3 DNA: TGTGCCTGGAGTGCTACAAAACTCTCAGAAGCTTTCTTT

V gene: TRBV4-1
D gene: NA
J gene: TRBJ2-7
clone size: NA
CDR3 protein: CASSQADGRGYEQYF
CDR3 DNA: TGCGCCAGCAGCCAAGCGGACGGGAGAGGATACGAGCAGTACTTC

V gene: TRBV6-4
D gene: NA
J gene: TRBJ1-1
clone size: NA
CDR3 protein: CASSDEGGAAFF
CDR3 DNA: TGTGCCAGCAGTGACGAGGGGGGCGCAGCTTTCTTT

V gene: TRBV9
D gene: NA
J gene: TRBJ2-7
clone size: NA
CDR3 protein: CASSVAPGPYEQYF
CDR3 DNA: TGTGCCAGCAGCGTAGCCCCAGGTCCCTACGAGCAGTACTTC

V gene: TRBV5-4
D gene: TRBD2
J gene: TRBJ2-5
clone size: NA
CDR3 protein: CASSLDGGKETQYF
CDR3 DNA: TGTGCCAGCAGCTTGGACGGGGGGAAAGAGACCCAGTACTTC

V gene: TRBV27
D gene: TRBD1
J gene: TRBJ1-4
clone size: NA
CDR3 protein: CASRTGGTVEKLFF
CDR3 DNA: TGTGCCAGCAGAACAGGGGGGACTGTTGAAAAACTGTTTTTT

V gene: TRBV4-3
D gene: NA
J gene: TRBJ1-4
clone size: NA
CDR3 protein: CASSQEGERGTNEKLFF
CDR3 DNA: TGCGCCAGCAGCCAAGAGGGGGAAAGGGGTACTAATGAAAAACTGTTTTTT

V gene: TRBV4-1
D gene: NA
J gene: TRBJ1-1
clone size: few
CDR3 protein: CASSPGVTNTEAFF
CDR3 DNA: TGCGCCAGCAGCCCAGGGGTCACGAACACTGAAGCTTTCTTT

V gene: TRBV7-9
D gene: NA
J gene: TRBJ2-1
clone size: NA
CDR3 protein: CASSLGLGAGNEQFF
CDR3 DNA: TGTGCCAGCAGCTTAGGGTTGGGGGCGGGCAATGAGCAGTTCTTC

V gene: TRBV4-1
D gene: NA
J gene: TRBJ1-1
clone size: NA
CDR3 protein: CASSQEGRRAFF
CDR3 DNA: TGCGCCAGCAGCCAAGAAGGGCGGCGAGCTTTCTTT

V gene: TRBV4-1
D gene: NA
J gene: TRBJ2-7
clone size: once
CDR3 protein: CASSQEPGGGEQYF
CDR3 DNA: TGCGCCAGCAGCCAAGAACCAGGTGGTGGCGAGCAGTACTTC

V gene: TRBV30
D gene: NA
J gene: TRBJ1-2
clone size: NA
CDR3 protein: CAWSPTSWDHGYTF
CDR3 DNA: TGTGCCTGGAGTCCCACCTCGTGGGACCATGGCTACACCTTC

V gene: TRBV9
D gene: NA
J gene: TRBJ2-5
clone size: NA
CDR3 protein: CASSGDNRETQYF
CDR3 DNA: TGTGCCAGCAGCGGGGACAACAGGGAGACCCAGTACTTC

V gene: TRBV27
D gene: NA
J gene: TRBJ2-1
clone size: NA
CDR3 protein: CASSLLGPPDNEQFF
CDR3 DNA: TGTGCCAGCAGTTTATTGGGACCCCCCGACAATGAGCAGTTCTTC

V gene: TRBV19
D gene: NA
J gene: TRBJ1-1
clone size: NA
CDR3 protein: CASRNKRTHTEAFF
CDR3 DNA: TGTGCCAGTAGAAATAAGAGGACGCACACTGAAGCTTTCTTT

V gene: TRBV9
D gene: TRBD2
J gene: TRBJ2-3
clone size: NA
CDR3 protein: CASSVFPNSGGADTQYF
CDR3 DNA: TGTGCCAGCAGCGTATTTCCGAATAGCGGGGGCGCAGATACGCAGTATTTT

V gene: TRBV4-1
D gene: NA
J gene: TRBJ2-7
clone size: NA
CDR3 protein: CASSPRSSGGGYEQYF
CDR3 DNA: TGCGCCAGCAGCCCACGGTCCAGTGGAGGGGGGTACGAGCAGTACTTC

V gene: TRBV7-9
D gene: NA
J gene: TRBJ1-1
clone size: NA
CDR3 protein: CASSVGDTEAFF
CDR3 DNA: TGTGCCAGCAGTGTTGGGGACACTGAAGCTTTCTTT

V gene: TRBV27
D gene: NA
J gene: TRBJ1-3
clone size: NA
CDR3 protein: CASSFISPGAGNTIYF
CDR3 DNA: TGTGCCAGCAGTTTCATTAGTCCGGGGGCTGGAAACACCATATATTTT

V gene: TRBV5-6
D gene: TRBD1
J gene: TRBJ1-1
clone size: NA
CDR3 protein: CASSWDRGGTEAFF
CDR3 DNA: TGTGCCAGCAGCTGGGACAGGGGAGGGACTGAAGCTTTCTTT

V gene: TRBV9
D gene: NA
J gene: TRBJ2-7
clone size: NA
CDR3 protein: CASSVGEGVAYEQYF
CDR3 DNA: TGTGCCAGCAGCGTAGGTGAAGGGGTGGCCTACGAGCAGTACTTC